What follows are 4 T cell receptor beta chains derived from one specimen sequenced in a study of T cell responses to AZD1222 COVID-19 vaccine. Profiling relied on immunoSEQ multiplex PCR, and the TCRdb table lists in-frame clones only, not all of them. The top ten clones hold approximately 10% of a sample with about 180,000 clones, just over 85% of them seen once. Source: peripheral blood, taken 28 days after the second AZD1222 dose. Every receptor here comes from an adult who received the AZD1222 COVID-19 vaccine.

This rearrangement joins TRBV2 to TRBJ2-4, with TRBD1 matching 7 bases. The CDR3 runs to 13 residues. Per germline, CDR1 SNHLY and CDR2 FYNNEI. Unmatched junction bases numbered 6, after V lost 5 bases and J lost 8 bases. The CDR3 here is CASSLGQADIQYF. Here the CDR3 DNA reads TGTGCCAGCAGTCTCGGACAGGCCGACATTCAGTACTTC.

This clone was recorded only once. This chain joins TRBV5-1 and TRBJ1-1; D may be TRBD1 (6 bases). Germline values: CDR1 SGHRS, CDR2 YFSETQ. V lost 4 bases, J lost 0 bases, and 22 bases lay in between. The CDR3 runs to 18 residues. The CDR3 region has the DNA TGCGCCAGCAGCCCGCCTCACAGGGAGATGAGTATGAACACTGAAGCTTTCTTT. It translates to CASSPPHREMSMNTEAFF.

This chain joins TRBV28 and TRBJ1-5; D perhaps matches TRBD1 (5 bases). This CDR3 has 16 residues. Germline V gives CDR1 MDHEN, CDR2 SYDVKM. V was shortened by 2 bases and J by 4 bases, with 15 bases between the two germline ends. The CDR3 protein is CASSLRRTLLNQPQHF. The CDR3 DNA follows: TGTGCCAGCAGTTTACGCCGGACACTCTTAAATCAGCCCCAGCATTTT.

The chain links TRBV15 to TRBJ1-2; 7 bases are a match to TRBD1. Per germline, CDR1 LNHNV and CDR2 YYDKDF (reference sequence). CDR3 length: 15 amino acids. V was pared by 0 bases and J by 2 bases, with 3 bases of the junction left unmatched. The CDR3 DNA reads TGTGCCACCAGCAGAGAGACAGGGCACAACTATGGCTACACCTTC. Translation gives CATSRETGHNYGYTF.